This TCR beta chain originates from a study of cytomegalovirus exposure and HLA in healthy donors. Study-wide results and limits: Under in vitro conditions, a few CMV-associated chains were confirmed as specific for CMV antigens. Per a prior analysis, the majority of TCR beta V segments were productive roughly 87% or roughly 30% of the time.

The PCR used 60 Vbeta and 13 Jbeta primers. Sequencing used immunoSEQ multiplex PCR; TCRdb keeps in-frame clones, though not all of them. Of about 140,000 clones in the sample, around 82% were seen once. Germline CDR1 reads MGHRA; CDR2 reads YSYEKL. The CDR3 consists of 19 residues. J gave up 3 bases and V 0 bases, and 8 bases lay outside the gene matches. As to this clone: Antigen unknown.

The origin of this receptor is a man aged 35 to 55 in good health and CMV-seropositive. Source material: PBMCs. J is TRBJ2-3 and V is TRBV4-1; TRBD2 matches 14 bases. The CDR3 is CASSQDMTSGRVRTDTQYF. The DNA of the CDR3 is TGCGCCAGCAGCCAAGATATGACTAGCGGGAGGGTTAGAACAGATACGCAGTATTTT.